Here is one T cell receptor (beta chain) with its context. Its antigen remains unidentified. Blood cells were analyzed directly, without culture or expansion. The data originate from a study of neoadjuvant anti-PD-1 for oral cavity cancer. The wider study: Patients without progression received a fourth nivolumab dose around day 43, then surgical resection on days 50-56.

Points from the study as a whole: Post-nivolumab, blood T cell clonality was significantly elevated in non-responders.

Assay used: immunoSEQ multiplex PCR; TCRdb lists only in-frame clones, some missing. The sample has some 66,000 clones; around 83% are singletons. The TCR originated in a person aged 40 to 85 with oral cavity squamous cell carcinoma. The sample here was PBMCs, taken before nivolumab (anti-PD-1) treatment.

As DNA, the CDR3 is TGTGCCAGTAGTTCCTGGCCCCCCGGGACGAATGGTACTGAAGCTTTCTTT. This codes for CASSSWPPGTNGTEAFF. The genes are TRBV19 and TRBJ1-1; D might be TRBD1 (5 bases). Trimming took off 5 bases at V and 5 bases at J, with 24 bases between the two ends. The germline CDR1 and CDR2 sequences are LNHDA and SQIVND (reference sequence). CDR3 length equals 17 residues.